What follows are 11 T cell receptor beta chains derived from one specimen sequenced in a study of graft-versus-host responses after intestinal transplantation. TCRdb keeps only in-frame clones here, not all; method: immunoSEQ multiplex PCR. The sample yields some 18,000 clones, around 80% seen once. Material: PBMCs, obtained 14 days after transplant. Receptors were obtained from a human patient who received an intestinal transplant, so some T cells may come from the graft donor.

This sequence joins TRBV6-5 and TRBJ2-7; the D is unclear. V dropped 1 base and J dropped 3 bases, with 7 bases sitting between them. Germline values: CDR1 MNHEY, CDR2 SVGAGI. The CDR3 extends over 13 amino acids. Here the CDR3 reads CASSYYINYEQYF. CDR3 coding DNA: TGTGCCAGCAGTTACTATATCAACTACGAGCAGTACTTC.

The chain couples TRBV7-9 to TRBJ2-7; 8 positions match TRBD1. CDR1 and CDR2 from the germline V gene are SEHNR and FQNEAQ (reference sequence). V trimming: 5 bases; J trimming: 5 bases; junction bases outside the gene matches: 8. CDR3 length: 14 residues. This CDR3 is CASSGVRGLDEQYF. Here the CDR3 DNA reads TGTGCCAGCAGCGGAGTCAGGGGGCTGGACGAGCAGTACTTC.

This chain joins TRBV6-5 and TRBJ2-7, with D possibly TRBD2 on 6 matching bases. The V and J ends lost 5 bases and 3 bases respectively, with 17 bases between them. This CDR3 has 15 residues. The germline V gene has CDR1 MNHEY and CDR2 SVGAGI. CDR3 nucleotides: TGTGCCAGCAGTATCACAGGAGGGGTCGGCTACGAGCAGTACTTC. Translated, it gives CASSITGGVGYEQYF.

This chain links TRBV7-6 with TRBJ2-5; TRBD2 agrees at 8 bases. This CDR3 region has 22 residues. V dropped 2 bases and J dropped 3; count of bases not matched to a gene: 26. Germline lookup yields CDR1 SGHVS and CDR2 FNYEAQ. CDR3 DNA sequence: TGTGCCAGCAGCTTAAACAAGGTTGTGCCGGGACTAGGGTTTTTTTTTGAAGAGACCCAGTACTTC. The encoded protein is CASSLNKVVPGLGFFFEETQYF.

The rearrangement joins TRBV6-5 to TRBJ1-3; D is unresolved. This CDR3 region has 14 residues. V lost 5 bases to trimming and J lost 0 bases, with 8 bases between them. Germline CDR1 and CDR2: MNHEY and SVGAGI. The CDR3 here is CASSEIYSGNTIYF. The CDR3 DNA follows: TGTGCCAGCAGTGAGATATACTCTGGAAACACCATATATTTT.

The chain carries TRBV13 and TRBJ2-1; D might be TRBD1 or TRBD2, each matching 6 bases. Trimming removed 5 bases at V and 3 bases at J, with 14 bases between. Germline V gives CDR1 PRHDT, CDR2 FYEKMQ (reference sequence). The CDR3 has 15 residues. CDR3: CASSPHGGLYNEQFF. The CDR3 DNA follows: TGTGCCAGCAGCCCCCACGGGGGCCTCTACAATGAGCAGTTCTTC.

The V call is TRBV30, the J call TRBJ2-7; 10 nucleotides align to TRBD2. The germline CDR1 and CDR2 sequences are GTSNPN and SVGIG (reference sequence). Trimming at V came to 7 bases and at J to 3 bases, leaving 21 bases not matched to a gene. This CDR3 has 18 residues. CDR3 sequence (DNA): TGTGCCTCCTCGCCCCAAGGCACGTTCCTAGCGGGAGACTACGAGCAGTACTTC. Its protein product is CASSPQGTFLAGDYEQYF.

V is TRBV11-2 and J is TRBJ2-7, with 13 bases fitting TRBD2. The V gene's germline CDR1 is SGHAT and CDR2 FQNNGV. This CDR3 comprises 16 residues. The V gene end was trimmed by 5 bases and the J gene end by 8 bases; junction bases not matched to a gene: 12. CDR3 DNA: TGTGCCAGCAGCCTATTTTGGACTAGCGGGAGCCTAAAGCAGTACTTC. Amino acid sequence: CASSLFWTSGSLKQYF.

The gene calls are TRBV2 and TRBJ2-7; D ambiguous. CDR1 is SNHLY, CDR2 FYNNEI, per germline. V shed 6 bases and J shed 0 bases, with 12 bases lying between them. The CDR3 is 14 residues long. CDR3 sequence: CASRSTSLSYEQYF. The CDR3, as DNA: TGTGCCAGCAGATCCACGTCTCTCTCCTACGAGCAGTACTTC. Filled out from reference TRBV2 and TRBJ2-7, the complete variable domain reads EPEVTQTPSHQVTQMGQEVILRCVPISNHLYFYWYRQILGQKVEFLVSFYNNEISEKSEIFDDQFSVERPDGSNFTLKIRSTKLEDSAMYFCASRSTSLSYEQYFGPGTRLTVT.

The chain joins TRBV5-5 to TRBJ2-7; D remains unclear. Germline values: CDR1 SGHKS, CDR2 YYEKEE (reference sequence). V was pared by 0 bases and J by 1 base, with 11 bases between. The CDR3 is 15 residues long. Here the CDR3 DNA reads TGTGCCAGCAGCTTGGGCCGCGACTGGTCCTACGAGCAGTACTTC. It specifies CASSLGRDWSYEQYF.

The J gene is TRBJ2-1, the V gene TRBV7-6; no firm D call. CDR1 is SGHVS and CDR2 is FNYEAQ in the germline V gene. This CDR3 has 18 amino acids. Trimming took off 0 bases at V and 4 bases at J, with 19 bases between the two ends. The CDR3 here is CASSLAVPGHLGYNEQFF. The CDR3 nucleotides read TGTGCCAGCAGCTTAGCGGTTCCAGGTCATTTGGGATACAATGAGCAGTTCTTC.